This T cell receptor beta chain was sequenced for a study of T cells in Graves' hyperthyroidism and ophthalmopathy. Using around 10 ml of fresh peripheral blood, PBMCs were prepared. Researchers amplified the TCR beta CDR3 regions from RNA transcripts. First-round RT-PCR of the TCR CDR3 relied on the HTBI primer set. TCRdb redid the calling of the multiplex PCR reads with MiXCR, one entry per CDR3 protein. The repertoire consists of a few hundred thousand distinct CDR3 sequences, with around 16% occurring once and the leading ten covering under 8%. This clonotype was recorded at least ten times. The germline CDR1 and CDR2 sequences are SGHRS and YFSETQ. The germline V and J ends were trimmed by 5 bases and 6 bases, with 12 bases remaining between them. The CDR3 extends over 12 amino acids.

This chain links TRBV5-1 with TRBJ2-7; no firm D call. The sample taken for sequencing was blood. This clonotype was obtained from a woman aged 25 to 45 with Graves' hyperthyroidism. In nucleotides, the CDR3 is TGCGCCAGCAGTAACCCGCCGGGCGAGCAGTACTTC. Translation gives CASSNPPGEQYF.